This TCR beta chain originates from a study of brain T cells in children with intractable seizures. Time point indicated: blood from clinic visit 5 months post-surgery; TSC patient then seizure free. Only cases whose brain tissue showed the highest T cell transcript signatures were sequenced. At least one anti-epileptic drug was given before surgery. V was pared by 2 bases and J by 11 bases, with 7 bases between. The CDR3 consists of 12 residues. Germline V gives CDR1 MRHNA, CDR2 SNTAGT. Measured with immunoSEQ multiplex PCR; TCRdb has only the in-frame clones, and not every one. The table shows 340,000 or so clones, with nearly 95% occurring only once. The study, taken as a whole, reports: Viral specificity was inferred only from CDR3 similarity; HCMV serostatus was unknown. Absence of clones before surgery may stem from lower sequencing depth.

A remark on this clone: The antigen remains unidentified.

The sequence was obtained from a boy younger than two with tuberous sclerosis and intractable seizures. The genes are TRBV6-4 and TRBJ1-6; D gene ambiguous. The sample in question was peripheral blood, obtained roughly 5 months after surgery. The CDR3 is CASSDTGTPLHF. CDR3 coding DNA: TGTGCCAGCAGTGACACGGGGACACCCCTCCACTTT.